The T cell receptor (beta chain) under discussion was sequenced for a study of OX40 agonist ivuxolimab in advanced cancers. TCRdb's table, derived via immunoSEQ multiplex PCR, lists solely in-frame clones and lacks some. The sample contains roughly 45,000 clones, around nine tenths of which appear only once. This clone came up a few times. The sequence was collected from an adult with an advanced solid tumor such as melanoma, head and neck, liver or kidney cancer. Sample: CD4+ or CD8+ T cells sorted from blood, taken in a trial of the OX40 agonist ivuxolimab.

CDR3: CASSLAGETEAFF. CDR3 sequence (DNA): TGTGCCAGCAGCTTGGCAGGTGAGACTGAAGCTTTCTTT. The chain recombines TRBV7-9 with TRBJ1-1, with no clear D. V was shortened by 3 bases and J by 5 bases, with 10 bases between the two germline ends. The CDR3 length is 13 residues. Germline CDR1 SEHNR, CDR2 FQNEAQ (reference sequence).